The entry that follows covers one TCR beta chain sequence. Clones were sequenced by immunoSEQ multiplex PCR, and TCRdb holds only the in-frame ones, with some missing. Of around 68,000 clones listed, more than 80% are singletons. These data come from a study of control samples from healthy donors and cancer patients. The CDR3 length is 15 residues. CDR1 is MDHEN, CDR2 SYDVKM, per germline. The V and J ends lost 2 bases and 1 base respectively, with 10 bases between them. V gene TRBV28 combines with J gene TRBJ2-3; possibly TRBD1 or TRBD2 for D (5 bases each). The sequence came from a man in his 60s in good health. Sample: blood. Written as DNA, the CDR3 is TGTGCCAGCAGTTTAGGCCAGGGACGCACAGATACGCAGTATTTT. Protein: CASSLGQGRTDTQYF.